This section outlines one T cell receptor (beta chain) sequence together with its context. Its antigen remains unidentified. This sample was taken from a study of response to subunit inactivated influenza vaccine. V lost 1 base and J lost 3; bases outside the gene matches: 11. Germline V gene data show CDR1 as DFQATT and CDR2 as SNEGSKA (reference sequence). CDR3 length: 16 amino acids. Overall study results and limits: Few new T cells, the authors suggested, are recruited by each seasonal influenza vaccination.

MiXCR, applied by TCRdb to the RT-PCR reads, yields one record per CDR3 protein. In the table there are over 750,000 distinct CDR3 sequences, approximately 22% of which are singletons. This TCR derives from a man in his fifties or sixties who received an inactivated influenza vaccine. V and J are TRBV20-1 and TRBJ2-7, with 8 positions matching TRBD2. The sample here was PBMCs from blood, taken less than 6 days after vaccination. CDR3 nucleotides: TGCAGTGCTAGAGTTCCTTCGAGCGGGAGTTTCTACGAGCAGTACTTC. Protein: CSARVPSSGSFYEQYF.